This TCR beta chain was sequenced during a study of T cell responses to AZD1222 COVID-19 vaccine. Across the whole study: Second doses at about 4 or about 12 weeks were pooled.

About this clone: Its matching antigen is unknown.

Data came from immunoSEQ multiplex PCR; TCRdb stores just in-frame clones and leaves some out. The sample yields about 100,000 clones, 85% to 90% seen once. Study-level findings and limits: Unmutated variant regions are reportedly the target of nearly half of TCRs that are spike-specific. No day 14 peak samples; only post-peak repertoires were characterized.

Germline CDR1 is MNHNS and CDR2 is SASEGT. The CDR3 has 11 amino acids. Trimming left V 8 bases short and J 7 bases short, with 12 bases between. This receptor was taken from an adult in good health. V is TRBV6-1 and J is TRBJ2-7; D remains unclear. The sample here was peripheral blood, taken on day 0 of AZD1222 vaccination. The CDR3 protein is CASLTLGEQYF. For the CDR3, the DNA is TGTGCCAGCCTTACTCTGGGGGAGCAGTACTTC.